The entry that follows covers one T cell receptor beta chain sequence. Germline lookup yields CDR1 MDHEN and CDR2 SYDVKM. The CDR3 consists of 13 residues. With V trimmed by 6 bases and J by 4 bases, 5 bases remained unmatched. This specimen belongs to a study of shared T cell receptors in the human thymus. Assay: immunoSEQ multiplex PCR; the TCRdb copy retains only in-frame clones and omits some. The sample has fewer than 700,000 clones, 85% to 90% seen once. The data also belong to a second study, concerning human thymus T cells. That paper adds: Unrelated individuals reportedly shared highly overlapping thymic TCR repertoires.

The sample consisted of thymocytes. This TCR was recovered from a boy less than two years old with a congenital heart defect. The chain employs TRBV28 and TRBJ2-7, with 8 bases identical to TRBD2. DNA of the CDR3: TGTGCCAGCAGCGGACTAGCCGTGTACGAGCAGTACTTC. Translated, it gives CASSGLAVYEQYF.